This T cell receptor (beta chain) was profiled in a study of blood T cells in healthy people across ages. Germline-derived CDR1 and CDR2 are DFQATT and SNEGSKA (reference sequence). Trimming took 5 bases from V and 0 from J, leaving 7 bases between them. The CDR3 length is 13 residues. There are a few counts of this clonotype. Primed by a sample-barcoded 5' primer and a J-beta primer mix, a second PCR proceeded for 7 to 11 cycles. TCRdb recomputed calls from the 5' RACE reads with MiXCR, one row per CDR3 protein. The table shows around 2 million distinct CDR3 sequences, with roughly 43% occurring only once.

The TCR originated in a human donor in good health. The chain has TRBV20-1 and TRBJ1-4, with D unresolved. Sequences were obtained from blood. As DNA, the CDR3 is TGCAGTGCTCGGGGATCAACTAATGAAAAACTGTTTTTT. Protein product: CSARGSTNEKLFF.